Listed here are 5 T cell receptor beta chains from one sample, sequenced in a study of post-analysis software for immune sequencing data. These TCRs' antigens remain unknown. The study, taken as a whole, reports: Five TRBV segments, including TRBV5-6, TRBV5-1 and TRBV20-1, were more frequent in patients than controls.

Prepared libraries of TCR beta cDNA carried unique molecular identifiers. TCRdb redid the calling of the PCR reads with MiXCR, one entry per CDR3 protein. The profile shows roughly 430,000 distinct CDR3 sequences, approximately 39% of them singletons. The sample consisted of blood. The receptors stem from a girl aged 2 to 10 with multiple sclerosis.

This clonotype was counted a few times. The V and J genes are TRBV6-2 or TRBV6-3 and TRBJ2-6; D unclear. CDR3 size: 18 residues. Germline-derived CDR1 and CDR2 are MNHEY and SVGEGT. The germline V and J ends were trimmed by 0 bases and 0 bases, with 12 bases remaining between them. The CDR3 here is CASSYSNFLHSGANVLTF. The CDR3 nucleotides are TGTGCCAGCAGTTACTCAAATTTTTTACACTCTGGGGCCAACGTCCTGACTTTC.

The gene calls are TRBV29-1 and TRBJ2-7; D perhaps matches TRBD1 (6 bases). Trimming left V 8 bases short and J 0 bases short, with 11 bases between. Germline CDR1 is SQVTM and CDR2 is ANQGSEA. The CDR3 length is 12 residues. CDR3 nucleotide sequence: TGCAGCATAGAGACAGGCTCCTACGAGCAGTACTTC. This gives the protein CSIETGSYEQYF.

This clonotype was detected only a few times. The chain is built from TRBV5-1 and TRBJ2-7; possible D gene TRBD1, 6 bases. Germline CDR1 reads SGHRS; CDR2 reads YFSETQ. Between the trimmed V and J ends, which lost 2 bases and 2 bases, there was a span of 11 bases. The CDR3 has 14 amino acids. CDR3 region: CASSFTGYTYEQYF. CDR3 bases: TGCGCCAGCAGCTTCACAGGGTATACCTACGAGCAGTACTTC.

This clonotype showed up just once. A junction boundary mismatches the germline segment, possibly from a read error. This chain uses TRBV10-3 with TRBJ2-3; 7 nucleotides agree with TRBD2. The germline CDR1 and CDR2 sequences are ENHRY and SYGVKD. The CDR3 extends over 15 amino acids. CDR3 residues: CANSGSPGGPDTQYF. The CDR3 DNA sequence: TGTGCCAACAGTGGGTCCCCGGGGGGACCAGATACGCAGTATTTT.

The sample holds a few counts of this clonotype. The chain joins TRBV4-2 to TRBJ2-7, with 9 bases identical to TRBD1. The ends lost 3 bases at V and 7 bases at J; junction bases unmatched: 13. From germline, CDR1 is LGHNA and CDR2 YNFKEQ. The CDR3 length is 16 residues. CDR3 residues: CASSQDTGTGLREQYF. CDR3 DNA: TGTGCCAGCAGCCAGGATACCGGGACAGGGTTGAGGGAGCAGTACTTC.